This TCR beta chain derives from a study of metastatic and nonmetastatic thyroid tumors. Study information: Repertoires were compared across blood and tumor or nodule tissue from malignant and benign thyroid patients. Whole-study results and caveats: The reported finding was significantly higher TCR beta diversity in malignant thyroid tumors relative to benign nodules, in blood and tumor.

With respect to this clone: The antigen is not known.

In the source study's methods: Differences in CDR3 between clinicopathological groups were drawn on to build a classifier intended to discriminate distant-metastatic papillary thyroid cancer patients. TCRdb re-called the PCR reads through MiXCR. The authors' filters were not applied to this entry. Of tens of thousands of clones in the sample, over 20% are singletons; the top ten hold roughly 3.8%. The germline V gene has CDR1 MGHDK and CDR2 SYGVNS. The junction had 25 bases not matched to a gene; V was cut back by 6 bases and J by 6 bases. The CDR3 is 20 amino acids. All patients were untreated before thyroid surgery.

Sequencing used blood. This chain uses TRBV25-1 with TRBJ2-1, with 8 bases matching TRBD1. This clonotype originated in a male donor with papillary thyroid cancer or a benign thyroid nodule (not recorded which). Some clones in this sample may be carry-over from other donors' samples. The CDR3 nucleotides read TGTGCCAGCAGCACCACCCTGGTGAATACCGGGACAGGATATGGCAATGAGCAGTTCTTC. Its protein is CASSTTLVNTGTGYGNEQFF.